This is a list of T cell receptor beta chains from one sample in a study of regulatory T cells in long-lasting Graves disease. TCRdb passed the multiplex PCR reads through MiXCR, listing each CDR3 protein once. Of roughly 220,000 distinct CDR3 sequences listed, approximately 16% are singletons. The sample in question was peripheral blood mononuclear cells (PBMCs), obtained at new diagnosis, from a patient treated with antithyroid drugs. The receptors were gathered from a female donor with Graves disease. CDR3s leave out the opening cysteine and the closing phenylalanine or tryptophan.

v_call: TRBV18; cdr3_aa: ASSSDRGIYEQY
v_call: TRBV12-5; cdr3_aa: ATAPMPYSPYNEQF
v_call: TRBV7-9; cdr3_aa: ASSSQVRGFYEQY
v_call: TRBV7-9; cdr3_aa: ASSLGLAGRETQY
v_call: TRBV20-1; cdr3_aa: SARQGDSPLH
v_call: TRBV7-8; cdr3_aa: ASSLGAVNEKLF
v_call: TRBV20-1; cdr3_aa: SAPRGLAGGPSTDTQY
v_call: TRBV28; cdr3_aa: ASRDIAGGGETQY
v_call: TRBV10-3; cdr3_aa: AISEPSPSEQF
v_call: TRBV27; cdr3_aa: ASSSPTANSPLH
v_call: TRBV18; cdr3_aa: ASSPPRGGPYEQY
v_call: TRBV5-8; cdr3_aa: ASSIQGFGTEAF
v_call: TRBV2; cdr3_aa: ASSETSGGDTQY
v_call: TRBV5-5; cdr3_aa: ASSRTGGQPQH
v_call: TRBV6-9; cdr3_aa: ASSYGTSDTDTQY
v_call: TRBV11-1; cdr3_aa: ASSLIAEETQY
v_call: TRBV7-3; cdr3_aa: ASSLGYAGELF
v_call: TRBV12-3/TRBV12-4; cdr3_aa: ASGTSGLYEQY
v_call: TRBV18; cdr3_aa: ASSRGQHGYEQY
v_call: TRBV30; cdr3_aa: AWSVSSGLHSTDTQY
v_call: TRBV30; cdr3_aa: AWRGQFQETQY
v_call: TRBV7-9; cdr3_aa: ASSSWTPSHEQF
v_call: TRBV19; cdr3_aa: ASSIGGTGPNEQF
v_call: TRBV11-2; cdr3_aa: ASSATGTSGSGELF
v_call: TRBV3-1; cdr3_aa: ASSQVTGTGSGYT
v_call: TRBV5-1; cdr3_aa: ASSPDSTGTGTYGYT
v_call: TRBV2; cdr3_aa: ASGEQVYQPQH
v_call: TRBV20-1; cdr3_aa: SAPPARAGGRLGETQY
v_call: TRBV30; cdr3_aa: AWTPGLNSGNTIY
v_call: TRBV6-1; cdr3_aa: ASRGTGANYGYT
v_call: TRBV20-1; cdr3_aa: SASLAGGPETQY
v_call: TRBV20-1; cdr3_aa: SAREPNSNQPQH
v_call: TRBV18; cdr3_aa: ASSPVPSGWTDTQY
v_call: TRBV10-3; cdr3_aa: AISRTSVVRDTGELF
v_call: TRBV5-1; cdr3_aa: ASSRAGATEAF
v_call: TRBV24-1; cdr3_aa: ATSRGAGNTIY
v_call: TRBV7-8; cdr3_aa: ASSFSRWGSNQPQH
v_call: TRBV6-2/TRBV6-3; cdr3_aa: ASSELVTAGGYT
v_call: TRBV4-1; cdr3_aa: ASSQPIGGRASRAGELF
v_call: TRBV12-3/TRBV12-4; cdr3_aa: ATSGSNEKLF
v_call: TRBV15; cdr3_aa: ATSREASGQETQY
v_call: TRBV6-5; cdr3_aa: ASSYAGGDLRTQY
v_call: TRBV6-1; cdr3_aa: ASSDLNTEAF
v_call: TRBV27; cdr3_aa: ASKNGRESYEQY
v_call: TRBV7-2; cdr3_aa: ASSSGGTSGTGTQY